This TCR beta chain emerged from a study of blood T cell repertoires in COVID-19. Study details: COVID-19 samples from acute and convalescent phases originated in the United States, Italy and Spain. From T cells, B-cell-depleted T cells, or PBMCs came the material, which was cDNA or gDNA.

Here immunoSEQ multiplex PCR was the method, and the copy in TCRdb shows in-frame clones only, minus some. The sample includes fewer than 250,000 clones, about 87% seen only once; the top ten take approximately 1.7%. The sequencing sample was made of peripheral blood. This sequence was found in a man in his 70s with acute or convalescent COVID-19.

Here the CDR3 reads CASSLQGRPDYGYTF. CDR3 in DNA: TGTGCCAGTAGCTTACAGGGGCGCCCCGACTATGGCTACACCTTC. This rearrangement joins TRBV19 to TRBJ1-2; 7 bases fit TRBD1. Per germline, CDR1 LNHDA and CDR2 SQIVND (reference sequence). The CDR3 totals 15 residues. The V and J ends lost 6 bases and 3 bases, in that order; junction bases with no gene match: 10.